The clone carrying this TCR beta chain occurred many times. The antigen is undetermined. The sample is drawn from a study of regulatory T cells in long-lasting Graves disease. From germline, CDR1 is MNHNS and CDR2 SASEGT. V lost 5 bases and J 1 base, leaving 8 bases between the germline ends. CDR3 length: 14 amino acids. Regarding the study as a whole: Patients with persistent disease showed a bias toward TRBV28, TRBJ1-2 and TRBJ2-5.

Time point: newly diagnosed GD, antithyroid drugs for less than 3 months. PBMC-derived RNA was used for the TCR library. The source of the patients was an endocrinology department in Xi'an, China. Arm-PCR with iRepertoire HTBI primers amplified the CDR3 regions for these TCR beta libraries. TCRdb reanalysed the multiplex PCR reads using MiXCR and keeps one entry per CDR3 protein. The table lists about 210,000 distinct CDR3 sequences, approximately 18% of them singletons. These data are also associated with another study on T cells in Graves' hyperthyroidism and ophthalmopathy. From that second work: Diagnosis relied on clinical symptoms, serum thyroxine and TRAb, thyroid ultrasound and orbital computed tomography.

The sequence was obtained from a woman aged 30 to 39 with Graves disease. This material consisted of peripheral blood mononuclear cells (PBMCs), taken at new diagnosis, from a patient treated with antithyroid drugs. The chain recombines TRBV6-1 with TRBJ2-2, with no clear D. The DNA of the CDR3 is TGTGCCAGCAGTCGAGATCTGAACACCGGGGAGCTGTTTTTT. This codes for CASSRDLNTGELFF.